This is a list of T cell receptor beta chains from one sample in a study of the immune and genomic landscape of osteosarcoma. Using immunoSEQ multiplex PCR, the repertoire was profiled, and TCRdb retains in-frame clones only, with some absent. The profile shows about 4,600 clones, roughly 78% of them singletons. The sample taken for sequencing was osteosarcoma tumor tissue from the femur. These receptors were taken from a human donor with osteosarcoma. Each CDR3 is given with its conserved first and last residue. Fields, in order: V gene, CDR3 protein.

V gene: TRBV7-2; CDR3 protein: CASRRTGGAGELFF
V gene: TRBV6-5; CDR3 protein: CASSSTLAGVTDTQYF
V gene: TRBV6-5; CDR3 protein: CASSYSDRVSTEAFF
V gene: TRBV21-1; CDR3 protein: CASSRHEGPGEGSSGSIYEQYF
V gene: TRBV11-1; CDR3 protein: CASSKPGTSGINEQYF
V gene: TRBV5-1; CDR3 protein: CASSLSPGAEETQYF
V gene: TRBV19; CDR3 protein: CASSRRDTSTDTQYF
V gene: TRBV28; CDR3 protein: CASSSFTDRFGGNTIYF
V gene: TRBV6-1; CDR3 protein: CAAAGRTYNEQFF
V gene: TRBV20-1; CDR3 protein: CSAGDHQSVF
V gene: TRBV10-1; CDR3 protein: CASSDRLEYEQYF
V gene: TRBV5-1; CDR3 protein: CASSLAGSRGQPQHF
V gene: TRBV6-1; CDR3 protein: CASRTSGAYEQYF
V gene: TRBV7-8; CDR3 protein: CASSLAQVVLAGSSFGELFF
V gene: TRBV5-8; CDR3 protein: CASSSSTGGRTDTQYF
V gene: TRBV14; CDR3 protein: CASSQAQGIAKNIQYF
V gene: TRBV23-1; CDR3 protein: CASSQYEQYF
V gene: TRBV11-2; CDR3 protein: CASSPGAYEQYF
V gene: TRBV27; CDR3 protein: CASAVAGALTYEQYF
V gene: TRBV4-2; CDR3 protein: CASSQGQGASDEQYF
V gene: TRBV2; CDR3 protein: CASSLPGSPKYEQFF
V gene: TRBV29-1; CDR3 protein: CSVDSSGANVLTF
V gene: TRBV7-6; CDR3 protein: CASSSSGGGLVGYGYTF
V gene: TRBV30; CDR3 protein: CAWAVWGVGNTIYF
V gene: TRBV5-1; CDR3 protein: CASARQGGAEAFF
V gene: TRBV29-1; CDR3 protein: CSAETSGYNEQFF